The 9 T cell receptor beta chains below were found in one sample sequenced in a study of cytomegalovirus exposure and HLA in healthy donors. PCR used 60 Vbeta primers and 13 Jbeta primers. Assay: immunoSEQ multiplex PCR; the TCRdb copy retains only in-frame clones and omits some. The sample consists of roughly 170,000 clones, approximately 82% of them appearing once. Sequencing used PBMCs. These TCRs come from a girl aged 2-15 years in good health and CMV-seropositive.

The genes are TRBV5-4 and TRBJ1-6; 7 bases line up with TRBD1. Germline assignment: CDR1 SGHNT and CDR2 YYREEE (reference sequence). This CDR3 comprises 15 residues. Unmatched junction bases numbered 8, after V lost 4 bases and J lost 7 bases. CDR3 bases: TGTGCCAGCAGCCGTACAGGGGACGGAAATTCACCCCTCCACTTT. Its protein is CASSRTGDGNSPLHF.

The chain joins TRBV5-1 to TRBJ2-1; TRBD2 might be the D (5 bases). Germline assignment: CDR1 SGHRS and CDR2 YFSETQ. Deletions cut 0 bases from V and 0 bases from J, with 10 bases between. This CDR3 has 16 residues. The CDR3 DNA is TGCGCCAGCAGCTTGGAAGCGGTCAGCTCCTACAATGAGCAGTTCTTC. This translates into CASSLEAVSSYNEQFF.

This chain joins TRBV6-5 and TRBJ2-1; the match to TRBD1 covers 9 bases. The CDR3 has 15 residues. V lost 0 bases and J lost 6; bases outside the gene matches: 3. Per germline, CDR1 MNHEY and CDR2 SVGAGI. This chain's CDR3 is CASSYSLTGGNEQFF. The CDR3 DNA sequence: TGTGCCAGCAGTTACTCTCTGACAGGGGGCAATGAGCAGTTCTTC.

A remark on this clone: Relative to the germline gene, one junction end is altered; a read error may explain this. J is TRBJ2-7 and V is TRBV6-6, with 8 bases fitting TRBD1. The CDR3 loop spans 16 amino acids. CDR1 and CDR2 (germline): MNHNY, SVGAGI (reference sequence). CDR3 in DNA: TGTGCCAGCATCGGGACAGGACAATCTACGAGCAGGATTTTCCACTTC. This codes for CASIGTGQSTSRIFHF.

This clone was detected only once. This chain links TRBV6-5 with TRBJ1-2; perhaps TRBD1 as D (5 bases). CDR1 and CDR2 (germline): MNHEY, SVGAGI. Trimming cost V 6 bases and J 6 bases, with 20 bases left between them. This CDR3 spans 15 amino acids. DNA of the CDR3: TGTGCCAGCAGCCCTGTATTGGGGGGGACGAATGGCTACACCTTC. The encoded protein is CASSPVLGGTNGYTF.

This clone appeared a single time. The rearrangement joins TRBV11-1 to TRBJ2-7; D perhaps matches TRBD2 (5 bases). The CDR3 is 15 amino acids. V gave up 4 bases and J gave up 2 bases, with 15 bases separating them. Per germline, CDR1 SGHAT and CDR2 FQDESV (reference sequence). The CDR3 bases are TGTGCCAGCAGCTCGGACTCACATCCCACCTACGAGCAGTACTTC. Translating gives CASSSDSHPTYEQYF.

The chain is built from TRBV5-1 and TRBJ2-7; no definite D call. The V end was cut by 2 bases, the J end by 1 base, with 16 bases between. CDR3 length: 16 residues. The germline V gene has CDR1 SGHRS and CDR2 YFSETQ. The CDR3 is CASSLLPGVPSYEQYF. The DNA of the CDR3 is TGCGCCAGCAGCTTACTCCCAGGTGTTCCTTCCTACGAGCAGTACTTC.

This chain joins TRBV5-6 and TRBJ1-2; maybe TRBD1 (6 bases). The germline CDR1 and CDR2 sequences are SGHDT and YYEEEE. V lost 4 bases and J 4 bases, leaving 11 bases between the germline ends. This CDR3 is 13 amino acids long. This chain's CDR3 is CASSPTGTYGYTF. In DNA, the CDR3 is TGTGCCAGCAGCCCCACAGGGACCTATGGCTACACCTTC.

In its sample, this clone was seen a few times. This chain connects TRBV28 to TRBJ1-1, with D uncertain. Looked up from germline, CDR1 is MDHEN and CDR2 is SYDVKM. The CDR3 sequence is 14 residues long. V was cut by 2 bases and J by 5 bases, with 12 bases left in between. This CDR3 is CASSLSGSRTEAFF. Here the CDR3 DNA reads TGTGCCAGCAGTTTAAGCGGGAGTAGAACTGAAGCTTTCTTT.